One sample yielded the 23 T cell receptor beta chains listed below, sequenced in a study of naive and memory T cell subsets. Both TRBC1 and TRBC2 were covered by a beta constant-region primer of two equimolar oligonucleotides. Ligated cDNA was amplified by four rounds of PCR with nested alpha and beta constant-region primers and SP2. TCRdb itself ran the UMI-ligation and nested PCR reads through MiXCR, one entry per CDR3 protein. The data contain 130,000 to 150,000 distinct CDR3 sequences, 22% of them singletons. These receptors' antigens are unknown. The study, taken as a whole, reports: A few larger clonotypes appeared in naive repertoires, especially CD8, possibly memory cells re-expressing CD45RA.

The sequencing input was naive CD4+ T cells from blood. These receptors all stem from a human donor in good health.

This clonotype was picked up a small number of times. V gene TRBV6-6 combines with J gene TRBJ1-5, with TRBD1 identical over 7 bases. Germline values: CDR1 MNHNY, CDR2 SVGAGI (reference sequence). Trimming took 6 bases from V and 8 from J; bases not matched to a gene: 13. The CDR3 has 15 amino acids. The CDR3 DNA reads TGTGCCAGCAGCCGAGGACAGGAACTAATCAAGCCCCAGCATTTT. It yields the protein CASSRGQELIKPQHF.

This chain links TRBV29-1 with TRBJ2-3; D perhaps matches TRBD2 (6 bases). The CDR3 sequence is 12 residues long. Germline V gives CDR1 SQVTM, CDR2 ANQGSEA. The ends were cut back, 6 bases at V and 4 bases at J, with 11 bases in the middle. The CDR3 nucleotides are TGCAGCGTCCGGGAGAACGCAGATACGCAGTATTTT. It encodes CSVRENADTQYF.

This clonotype was detected a few times. This chain joins TRBV28 and TRBJ2-7; a possible D gene is TRBD1 (6 bases). CDR3 length: 15 residues. V was shortened by 5 bases and J by 5 bases, with 19 bases between the two germline ends. Per the germline V gene, CDR1 is MDHEN and CDR2 is SYDVKM. CDR3 nucleotides: TGTGCCAGCAGTCTCAGGGGCGGCCCGGTGAACGAGCAGTACTTC. Amino acids: CASSLRGGPVNEQYF.

This clonotype showed up just a few times. V and J are TRBV6-5 and TRBJ2-7; either TRBD1 or TRBD2 may fit D (7 bases each). The CDR3 has 16 residues. Trimming cost V 2 bases and J 3 bases, with 17 bases left between them. Germline V CDR1 and CDR2: MNHEY, SVGAGI. Here the CDR3 DNA reads TGTGCCAGCAGTTACCCCCAGGGGGGGGGCCTCTACGAGCAGTACTTC. This encodes CASSYPQGGGLYEQYF.

The chain joins TRBV29-1 to TRBJ2-1; TRBD2 agrees at 7 bases. Germline V lookup: CDR1 SQVTM, CDR2 ANQGSEA. The CDR3 sequence is 16 residues long. The V segment lost 1 base and the J segment 8 bases; nucleotides outside the gene matches: 14. The CDR3 region has the DNA TGCAGCGTTGAAGCCCTACGGACTAGTAGTAGCGATGAGCAGTTCTTC. This sequence encodes CSVEALRTSSSDEQFF.

This clonotype was observed many times. This chain connects TRBV20-1 to TRBJ2-7; TRBD2 agrees at 12 bases. The germline V gene encodes CDR1 DFQATT and CDR2 SNEGSKA (reference sequence). The CDR3 extends over 13 amino acids. The junction had 9 bases not matched to a gene; V was cut back by 6 bases and J by 9 bases. Here the CDR3 reads CSARLAGVQAQYF. CDR3 nucleotides: TGCAGTGCAAGACTAGCGGGAGTTCAGGCGCAGTACTTC.

On this clonotype: A read error may account for a junction end that differs from germline. The chain uses TRBV12-3 or TRBV12-4 and TRBJ2-7; TRBD2 matches 8 bases. This CDR3 region has 14 residues. CDR3 bases: TGTGCCAGCAGTGTAGCGGGATCGAACTACGAGCAGTACTTC. Residues: CASSVAGSNYEQYF.

The CDR3 protein is CAWSSWASSPRAFF. CDR3 DNA: TGTGCCTGGAGTAGTTGGGCGTCCTCCCCTAGGGCTTTCTTT. The V call is TRBV30, the J call TRBJ1-1, with D hard to call. Germline V gene sequence: CDR1 GTSNPN, CDR2 SVGIG (reference sequence). V lost 2 bases and J 11 bases, leaving 21 bases between the germline ends. The CDR3 is 14 residues long.

J is TRBJ2-1 and V is TRBV3-1; tentative D call: TRBD2 (6 bases). The ends were cut back, 3 bases at V and 9 bases at J, with 12 bases in the middle. Germline V gene data show CDR1 as LGHDT and CDR2 as YNNKEL (reference sequence). The CDR3 contains 13 residues. The CDR3 spells CASSHFTSSEQFF. Here the CDR3 DNA reads TGTGCCAGCAGCCATTTTACTAGCTCTGAGCAGTTCTTC.

This clonotype turned up a few times. The rearrangement uses TRBV28 and TRBJ2-5; D is perhaps TRBD1 (6 bases). Trimming shortened V by 2 bases and J by 2 bases, and 9 bases separated the two germline ends. This CDR3 is built from 14 residues. Germline V gene data show CDR1 as MDHEN and CDR2 as SYDVKM. The DNA of the CDR3 is TGTGCCAGCAGTTTAGGGGGCCGACAAGAGACCCAGTACTTC. Protein product: CASSLGGRQETQYF.

The chain is built from TRBV5-5 and TRBJ2-3; D not certain. CDR3 length: 19 residues. CDR1 and CDR2 from the germline V gene are SGHKS and YYEKEE (reference sequence). Trimming shortened V by 4 bases and J by 2 bases, and 26 bases separated the two germline ends. The CDR3 loop is CASSLTPTVETKNTDTQYF. The CDR3 DNA sequence: TGTGCCAGCAGCCTGACGCCCACAGTCGAGACGAAAAACACAGATACGCAGTATTTT.

This clonotype was seen a few times. The chain couples TRBV6-5 to TRBJ2-1, with a tentative D call TRBD1 (6 bases). The germline V and J ends were trimmed by 5 bases and 5 bases, with 10 bases remaining between them. CDR3 length: 13 amino acids. The germline V gene encodes CDR1 MNHEY and CDR2 SVGAGI. The CDR3 DNA sequence: TGTGCCAGCAGTAGACAGGTTAACAATGAGCAGTTCTTC. Residues: CASSRQVNNEQFF.

This clonotype came up a few times. The gene calls are TRBV6-2 or TRBV6-3 and TRBJ2-2; TRBD1 agrees at 11 bases. Per the germline V gene, CDR1 is MNHEY and CDR2 is SVGEGT. The J segment lost 3 bases and the V segment lost 0 bases, leaving 6 bases of the junction unmatched. CDR3 length: 18 residues. CDR3 coding DNA: TGTGCCAGCAGTTACTCGTCCCGGGGACAGGGGGACACCGGGGAGCTGTTTTTT. Its protein product is CASSYSSRGQGDTGELFF.

This clonotype was detected only a few times. The chain couples TRBV27 to TRBJ2-3; TRBD2 might be the D (6 bases). CDR3 length: 15 amino acids. The germline V gene encodes CDR1 MNHEY and CDR2 SMNVEV (reference sequence). Trimming removed 6 bases from V and 2 bases from J, with 15 bases in between. CDR3 in amino acids: CASSFSGVATDTQYF. The CDR3 region has the DNA TGTGCCAGCAGCTTCTCGGGGGTGGCCACAGATACGCAGTATTTT.

The chain employs TRBV24-1 and TRBJ2-1; 7 bases agree with TRBD1. The ends lost 7 bases at V and 5 bases at J; junction bases unmatched: 10. This CDR3 region has 15 residues. Per the germline V gene, CDR1 is KGHDR and CDR2 is SFDVKD. The DNA of the CDR3 is TGTGCCACCAGCACAGACAGGGTTTTCAACAATGAGCAGTTCTTC. Its protein product is CATSTDRVFNNEQFF.

At least ten counts were recorded for this clonotype. This sequence joins TRBV27 and TRBJ2-7; TRBD2 matches 7 bases. CDR1 and CDR2 from the germline V gene are MNHEY and SMNVEV (reference sequence). Losses at the gene ends were 5 bases for V and 2 bases for J; bases not matched to a gene: 9. This CDR3 has 15 amino acids. This chain's CDR3 is CASSLEEGGTYEQYF. The CDR3 nucleotides are TGTGCCAGCAGTCTGGAGGAGGGAGGGACCTACGAGCAGTACTTC.

Ten or more counts support this clonotype. This chain connects TRBV20-1 to TRBJ2-7; 7 bases match TRBD2. CDR1 and CDR2 from the germline V gene are DFQATT and SNEGSKA (reference sequence). With 7 bases clipped from V and 1 base from J, the junction kept 10 bases outside the gene matches. The CDR3 totals 14 residues. The CDR3 DNA reads as TGCAGTGGCCGCGGGGGATGGGGGTCCTACGAGCAGTACTTC. As protein: CSGRGGWGSYEQYF.

This clonotype occurred many times. V and J are TRBV18 and TRBJ2-1; the D gene is possibly TRBD2 (6 bases). Trimming cost V 2 bases and J 8 bases, with 10 bases left between them. The CDR3 length is 13 residues. The germline V gene encodes CDR1 KGHSH and CDR2 LQKENI. The CDR3 sequence is CASSPVEGYEQFF. DNA for the CDR3: TGTGCCAGCTCACCAGTGGAGGGGTATGAGCAGTTCTTC.

This clonotype was observed at least ten times. V gene TRBV10-2 combines with J gene TRBJ2-1, with TRBD1 as a possible D gene (6 bases). Trimming shortened V by 1 base and J by 6 bases, and 13 bases separated the two germline ends. There are 15 residues in the CDR3. Per germline, CDR1 WSHSY and CDR2 SAAADI. The CDR3 DNA is TGCGCCAGCAGTGAGTTATCAGGGGCTCTCAATGAGCAGTTCTTC. It codes for CASSELSGALNEQFF.

This clonotype was picked up a small number of times. The rearrangement uses TRBV10-1 and TRBJ2-7; TRBD1 aligns across 8 bases. This CDR3 has 14 amino acids. V shed 7 bases and J 3 bases; nucleotides not matched to a gene: 8. Germline CDR1 reads WNHNN; CDR2 reads SYGVQD (reference sequence). CDR3 sequence reads: CASIGRTGFYEQYF. CDR3 nucleotide sequence: TGCGCCAGCATCGGAAGGACAGGGTTCTACGAGCAGTACTTC.

DNA for the CDR3: TGTGCCAGCAGCACCACCCCCGCGAGCTCCTACAATGAGCAGTTCTTC. As protein: CASSTTPASSYNEQFF. This rearrangement joins TRBV7-2 to TRBJ2-1; unclear D gene. V lost 5 bases and J 0 bases, leaving 14 bases between the germline ends. The CDR3 has 16 residues. Germline values: CDR1 SGHTA, CDR2 FQGNSA.

The chain links TRBV5-1 to TRBJ1-1, with 11 bases aligning to TRBD1. V was clipped by 1 base and J by 4 bases; unmatched bases: 6. From germline, CDR1 is SGHRS and CDR2 YFSETQ. This CDR3 is 16 amino acids long. The CDR3 region has the DNA TGCGCCAGCAGCTTGACGACCGGGACAGGGGGCACTGAAGCTTTCTTT. Encoded protein: CASSLTTGTGGTEAFF.

There are a few counts of this clonotype. This sequence joins TRBV10-1 and TRBJ2-6; no firm D call. V lost 3 bases to trimming and J lost 0 bases, with 6 bases between them. The CDR3 extends over 15 amino acids. Germline CDR1 reads WNHNN; CDR2 reads SYGVQD (reference sequence). CDR3 coding DNA: TGCGCCAGCAGTGACTCGGTCTCTGGGGCCAACGTCCTGACTTTC. Protein: CASSDSVSGANVLTF.